This is a list of T cell receptor beta chains from one sample in a study of OX40 agonist ivuxolimab in advanced cancers. Sequenced by immunoSEQ multiplex PCR; TCRdb stores in-frame clones only, minus some. This table has tens of thousands of clones, roughly 94% appearing once. The input for sequencing was CD4+ or CD8+ T cells sorted from blood, taken in a trial of the OX40 agonist ivuxolimab. These receptors originate from an adult with an advanced solid tumor such as melanoma, head and neck, liver or kidney cancer. CDR3s include the opening cysteine and the closing phenylalanine or tryptophan. The D gene is left open where the match is weak. Clone sizes are given selectively: once, few, many, or a class where the clone is expanded.

V	size	J	D	DNA	CDR3
TRBV7-2	.	TRBJ2-3	.	TGTGCCAGCAGTCCGACTGGGGCCGAAGGGGGAGATACGCAGTATTTT	CASSPTGAEGGDTQYF
TRBV15	.	TRBJ2-1	.	TGTGCCACCAGCGGGGGTGATGAGCAGTTCTTC	CATSGGDEQFF
TRBV10-3	.	TRBJ2-2	.	TGTGCCATCAGTGAACTGAACACCGGGGAGCTGTTTTTT	CAISELNTGELFF
TRBV4-1	.	TRBJ1-6	.	TGCGCCAGCAGCCAAGGGGGGTTTCAGTCGGGTTCACCCCTCCACTTT	CASSQGGFQSGSPLHF
TRBV28	.	TRBJ1-1	.	TGTGCCAGCAGTTTGGACACCCTTGGAGCTTTCTTT	CASSLDTLGAFF
TRBV10-1	once	TRBJ2-7	.	TGCGCCAGCAGTCGGGAATTCGGTCGCCCCTACGAGCAGTACTTC	CASSREFGRPYEQYF
TRBV4-1	.	TRBJ2-5	.	TGCGCCAGCAGCCAAGGGTTCGGGGAGCAAGAGACCCAGTACTTC	CASSQGFGEQETQYF
TRBV2	.	TRBJ2-3	.	TGTGCCAGCGGGGATCCGGCGGGAGATACGCAGTATTTT	CASGDPAGDTQYF
TRBV29-1	.	TRBJ1-1	.	TGCAGCGTTGATTGGGACACGAACACTGAAGCTTTCTTT	CSVDWDTNTEAFF
TRBV29-1	once	TRBJ1-4	.	TGCAGCGTTGAAGACCAAGCTGAAAAACTGTTTTTT	CSVEDQAEKLFF
TRBV7-8	.	TRBJ2-3	.	TGTGCCAGCAGCTTTTCAGCCTCGAGGACGCAGTATTTT	CASSFSASRTQYF
TRBV6-5	.	TRBJ1-2	TRBD1	TGTGCCAGCAGTCAAACCCGGGACAGGAGAGATGGCTACACCTTC	CASSQTRDRRDGYTF
TRBV5-6	.	TRBJ2-4	TRBD1	TGTGCCAGCAGCGACGGGACAGGGTCGAACATTCAGTACTTC	CASSDGTGSNIQYF
TRBV28	.	TRBJ1-5	.	TGTGCCAGCAGCCCGGCCATTCAGCCCCAGCATTTT	CASSPAIQPQHF
TRBV27	.	TRBJ1-1	TRBD1	TGTGCCAGCAGTGACCGACAGGGAGTTAACACTGAAGCTTTCTTT	CASSDRQGVNTEAFF
TRBV6-1	.	TRBJ2-5	TRBD1	TGTGCCAGCAGGGAAGGGGACAGGGGAGAGACCCAGTACTTC	CASREGDRGETQYF
TRBV11-2	.	TRBJ2-1	.	TGTGCCAGCAGCTTACTAGTCCACAATGAGCAGTTCTTC	CASSLLVHNEQFF
TRBV19	.	TRBJ2-7	TRBD2	TGTGCCAGTAGTCAGCTAGCGGGAGGTCGCTCCTACGAGCAGTACTTC	CASSQLAGGRSYEQYF
TRBV27	.	TRBJ2-1	.	TGTGCCAGCAGTTTTGATGGGAATGAGCAGTTCTTC	CASSFDGNEQFF
TRBV2	.	TRBJ2-1	TRBD1	TGTGCCAGCAGCCCCCCACAGGGGACTGAGCAGTTCTTC	CASSPPQGTEQFF
TRBV5-4	.	TRBJ1-2	TRBD1	TGTGCCAGCAAACAGATCGGACAGGGACTCCCCGACACCTTC	CASKQIGQGLPDTF
TRBV11-2	.	TRBJ1-4	.	TGTGCCAGCAGCTTAGTCGCAGGGGATGGTGAAAAACTGTTTTTT	CASSLVAGDGEKLFF
TRBV29-1	.	TRBJ2-5	TRBD2	TGCAGCGTTGAGACTAGCGGGGGGGCATTAGAGACCCAGTACTTC	CSVETSGGALETQYF
TRBV28	.	TRBJ1-5	.	TGTGCCAGCTTAAACCTCGCAACGGTTAGCAATCAGCCCCAGCATTTT	CASLNLATVSNQPQHF
TRBV30	.	TRBJ2-1	.	TGTGCCTGGAGCTTGGGAGGAGGGGACAATGAGCAGTTCTTC	CAWSLGGGDNEQFF
TRBV13	few	TRBJ2-1	.	TGTGCCAGCAGCTTAGGCGTGGCTAGCCTGACTGGCGATGAGCAGTTCTTC	CASSLGVASLTGDEQFF
TRBV25-1	.	TRBJ2-2	.	TGTGCCAGCAGTCAGAGTGGTGCGGAGGACATGAGGGCCGGGGAGCTGTTTTTT	CASSQSGAEDMRAGELFF
TRBV27	.	TRBJ2-3	.	TGTGCCAGCAGTTTATGGCGGACCCAAGGGAATACGCAGTATTTT	CASSLWRTQGNTQYF
TRBV4-1	.	TRBJ2-1	.	TGCGCCAGCAGCCAAGACAGGTACTCCTACAATGAGCAGTTCTTC	CASSQDRYSYNEQFF
TRBV15	.	TRBJ2-3	.	TGTGCCACCAGCAGAGATGGGAGGGGGGATACGCAGTATTTT	CATSRDGRGDTQYF
TRBV2	.	TRBJ2-7	.	TGTGCCAGCAGTGGTTCGGCAGGGACCTACGAGCAGTACTTC	CASSGSAGTYEQYF